This entry describes one TCR beta chain. This sample's treatment: oral pan-JAK inhibitor, 5-10 mg twice daily. RNA extraction was followed by reverse transcription into cDNA, which acted as the sequencing template. Sequencing used immunoSEQ multiplex PCR; TCRdb keeps in-frame clones, though not all of them. The sample carries approximately 160,000 clones, 60% to 75% recorded once. The sample comes from a study of CD8+ T cells in alopecia areata. For the study at large: Those patients who were treated received oral tofacitinib, which was given at 5 to 10 mg twice daily for moderate-to-severe alopecia areata. Tofacitinib treatment spanned 6 to 18 months, with 6 months off drug afterward.

The material was CD4+ T cells sorted from blood, obtained at week 24, from a patient treated with tofacitinib. This clonotype originated in a human donor with alopecia areata.

The CDR3 DNA reads as TGTGCCTGGAAAAGGGTCCAGGGAGAGACCCAGTACTTC. Translation: CAWKRVQGETQYF. This rearrangement joins TRBV30 to TRBJ2-5, with D tentatively TRBD1 (5 bases). The CDR3 totals 13 residues. Per the germline V gene, CDR1 is GTSNPN and CDR2 is SVGIG (reference sequence). The ends were cut back, 4 bases at V and 4 bases at J, with 13 bases in the middle. The full variable domain, rest sourced from reference TRBV30 and TRBJ2-5, is SQTIHQWPATLVQPVGSPLSLECTVEGTSNPNLYWYRQAAGRGLQLLFYSVGIGQISSEVPQNLSASRPQDRQFILSSKKLLLSDSGFYLCAWKRVQGETQYFGPGTRLLVL.